This is a list of T cell receptor beta chains from one sample in a study of beta chain features in type 1 diabetes. Assay: immunoSEQ multiplex PCR; the TCRdb copy retains only in-frame clones and omits some. The repertoire includes under 300,000 clones, under 8.5% of them detected once, and roughly 0.94% sits in the top ten. The sequenced sample consisted of central memory CD4+ T cells from blood. Receptors originate from a woman younger than 35 in good health. The CDR3 runs from the conserved cysteine through the conserved F or W. Where a row states a size, it is once, few, many or the class of an expanded clone; other rows omit it.

clone_size v_call cdr3_aa
NA TRBV10-2 CASSEVDTQYF
NA TRBV6-6 CASSYIAEKNTEAFF
few TRBV7-2 CASSFRGSANTGELFF
NA TRBV5-1 CASSLDNGAGRAFF
few TRBV5-1 CASSFDPGPAGELFF
NA TRBV18 CASSPGQLEEQYF
few TRBV7-8 CASSPFRRKDYGYTF
NA TRBV15 CATSRDGAEKRAQYF
NA TRBV6-1 CASSRDSLTGELFF
NA TRBV4-2 CASEVNRRRLAKNIQYF
NA TRBV7-2 CASSPRPGYGYTF
NA TRBV30 CAWLMPGQGANYGYTF
NA TRBV7-2 CASSLAGKGAGEKLFF
few TRBV6-6 CASLLNTEAFF
few TRBV2 CASSGGLGGNSAKNIQYF
few TRBV15 CATSRRQGSDTQYF
NA TRBV7-2 CASGDRPYEQYF
few TRBV7-9 CASSHLLSGGNGYTF
many TRBV2 CASRGDRGPSPLHF
NA TRBV18 CASSPEGVETQYF
NA TRBV30 CAWSLGLEPQETQYF
few TRBV5-1 CASSLELLAGGPGTQYF
NA TRBV25-1 CASRQGTSGRAQYNEQFF
many TRBV6-5 CASSGGGEKINEQFF
NA TRBV5-1 CASSIDPTSQRFF
NA TRBV29-1 CCVGRSKNIQYF
NA TRBV7-2 CASSPRQLNTEAFF
few TRBV29-1 CSGVEGEQFF
NA TRBV27 CASSSQGNTGELFF
few TRBV4-1 CASSQRDNEQFF
NA TRBV5-4 CASSSKEGSYGYTF
many TRBV7-9 CASGQGRSTGELFF
NA TRBV9 CASSGRATETQYF
few TRBV7-2 CASSLVARQPQHF
few TRBV2 CAARAGHLNTEAFF
NA TRBV7-8 CASSSQSDTQYF
many TRBV25-1 CASSRDSGANVLTF
NA TRBV27 CASSLDPFSGNTIYF
few TRBV7-9 CASSLAATGANVLTF
NA TRBV10-3 CAISSDRGSYEQYF
few TRBV6-1 CASSPTGRKNEAFF